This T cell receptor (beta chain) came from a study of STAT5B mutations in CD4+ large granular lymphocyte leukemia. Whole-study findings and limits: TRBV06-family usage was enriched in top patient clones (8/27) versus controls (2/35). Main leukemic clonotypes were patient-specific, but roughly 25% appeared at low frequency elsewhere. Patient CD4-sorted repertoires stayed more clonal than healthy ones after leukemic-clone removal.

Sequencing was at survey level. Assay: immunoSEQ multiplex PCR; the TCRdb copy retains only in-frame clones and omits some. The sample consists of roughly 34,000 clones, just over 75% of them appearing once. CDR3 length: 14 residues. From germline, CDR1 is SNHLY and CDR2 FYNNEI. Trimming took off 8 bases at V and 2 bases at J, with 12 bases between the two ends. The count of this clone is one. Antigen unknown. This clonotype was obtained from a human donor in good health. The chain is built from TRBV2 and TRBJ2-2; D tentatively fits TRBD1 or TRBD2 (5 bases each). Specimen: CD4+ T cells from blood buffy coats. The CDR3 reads CASQGRINTGELFF. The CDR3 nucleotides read TGTGCCAGCCAGGGACGGATCAACACCGGGGAGCTGTTTTTT.